This T cell receptor beta chain originates from a study of PD-L1 blockade in urothelial cancer. Regarding the study as a whole: In blood at 3 weeks, tumor-associated clones expanded more among patients with durable benefit.

Germline V lookup: CDR1 SGHNT, CDR2 YYREEE (reference sequence). Germline trimming cut 3 bases from V and 3 bases from J; bases unmatched to any gene: 1. CDR3 length: 14 residues. Libraries were prepared by immunoSEQ multiplex PCR; TCRdb keeps only in-frame clonotypes and omits some of them. The sample yields some 25,000 clones, about 86% seen once. With regard to this clone: Its antigen is not identified.

This clonotype originated in a man in his sixties with urothelial cancer. Sequencing was performed on PBMCs, taken around atezolizumab (anti-PD-L1) treatment. The chain recombines TRBV5-4 with TRBJ2-3; 10 bases fit TRBD1. In nucleotides, the CDR3 is TGTGCCAGCAGCTCGGGACAGGGGACAGATACGCAGTATTTT. Translating gives CASSSGQGTDTQYF. The full variable domain, rest sourced from reference TRBV5-4 and TRBJ2-3, is ETGVTQSPTHLIKTRGQQVTLRCSSQSGHNTVSWYQQALGQGPQFIFQYYREEENGRGNFPPRFSGLQFPNYSSELNVNALELDDSALYLCASSSGQGTDTQYFGPGTRLTVL.